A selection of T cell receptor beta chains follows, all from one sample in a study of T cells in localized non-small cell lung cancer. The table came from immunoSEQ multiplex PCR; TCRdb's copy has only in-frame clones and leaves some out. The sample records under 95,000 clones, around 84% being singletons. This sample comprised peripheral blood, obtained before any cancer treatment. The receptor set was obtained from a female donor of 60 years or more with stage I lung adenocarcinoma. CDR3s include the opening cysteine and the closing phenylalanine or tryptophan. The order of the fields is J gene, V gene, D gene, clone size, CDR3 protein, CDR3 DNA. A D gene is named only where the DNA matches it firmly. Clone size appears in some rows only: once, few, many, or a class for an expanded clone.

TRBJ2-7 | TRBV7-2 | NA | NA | CASSSFPYEQYF | TGTGCCAGCAGCAGCTTCCCCTACGAGCAGTACTTC
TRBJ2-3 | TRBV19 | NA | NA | CASSIVRAADTQYF | TGTGCCAGTAGTATCGTGAGGGCGGCGGATACGCAGTATTTT
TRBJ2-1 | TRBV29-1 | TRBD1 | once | CSARGNEQFF | TGCAGCGCCAGGGGGAATGAGCAGTTCTTC
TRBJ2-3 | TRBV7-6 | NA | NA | CASSLTPGDTQYF | TGTGCCAGCAGCTTAACCCCAGGGGATACGCAGTATTTT
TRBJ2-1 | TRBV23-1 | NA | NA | CASITGDGSYNEQFF | TGCGCCAGCATCACAGGTGACGGGTCCTACAATGAGCAGTTCTTC
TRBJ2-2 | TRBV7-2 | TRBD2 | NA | CASSLVVLAGGLKTGELFF | TGTGCCAGCAGCTTGGTGGTCCTAGCGGGAGGGTTGAAAACCGGGGAGCTGTTTTTT
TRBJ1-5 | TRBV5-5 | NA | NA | CASSTLDIVPSNQPQHF | TGTGCCAGCAGCACCCTGGACATCGTCCCTAGCAATCAGCCCCAGCATTTT
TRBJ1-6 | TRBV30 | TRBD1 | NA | CAWSWDSVQYSPLHF | TGTGCCTGGAGTTGGGACAGTGTACAGTACTCACCCCTCCACTTT
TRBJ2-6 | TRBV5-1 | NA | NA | CASSLEPLGANVLTF | TGCGCCAGCAGCTTGGAACCACTTGGGGCCAACGTCCTGACTTTC
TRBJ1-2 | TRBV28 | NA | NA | CASSQSGGRLANYGYTF | TGTGCCAGCAGTCAATCCGGAGGACGCTTAGCTAACTATGGCTACACCTTC
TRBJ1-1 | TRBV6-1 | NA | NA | CASGHQENTEAFF | TGTGCCAGCGGTCACCAGGAGAACACTGAAGCTTTCTTT
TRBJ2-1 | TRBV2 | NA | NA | CASRALWWGDNEQFF | TGTGCCAGCAGGGCTTTGTGGTGGGGGGACAATGAGCAGTTCTTC
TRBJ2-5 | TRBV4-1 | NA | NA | CASSQEWGRETQYF | TGCGCCAGCAGCCAAGAGTGGGGCCGAGAGACCCAGTACTTC
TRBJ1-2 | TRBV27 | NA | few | CASSSPTDSGGYGYTF | TGTGCCAGCAGTTCTCCAACGGACAGCGGCGGCTATGGCTACACCTTC